This note documents a single T cell receptor beta chain sequence. The antigen it binds to is not known. Per-base qualities were not stored, and no clone one base away is much larger. Based on the germline V gene, the CDR1 and CDR2 sequences are SGHTS and YDEGEE. At the junction V is shortened by 1 base and J by 6 bases; bases outside the gene matches: 7. The CDR3 contains 15 residues, cysteine and phenylalanine counted. The only DNA kept is the CDR3, 45 bases in frame from the first base. TCRbeta repertoires were sequenced from genomic DNA with the immunoSEQ hsTCRB assay version 4 in survey mode. For TCRbeta sequencing, genomic DNA was diluted to about 10 ng/uL, with up to roughly 1 ug used per sample. Per the source publication's procedure: TCRbeta data were analyzed in ImmunoSeq Analyzer 3.0, with diversity computed on productive nucleotide rearrangements. Using the Immunarch R package, the improved Chao index served to estimate lower-bound TCR diversity and the Gini coefficient served to estimate clonality. Different nucleotide rearrangements encoding the same CDR3beta amino acid sequence were treated as distinct clonotypes. Differential abundance analysis identified TCRbeta sequences significantly enriched in antigen-responding cells relative to anti-CD3/anti-CD28-activated cells. Using predicted peptide-MHC specificity as the basis, GLIPH2 grouped TCRs into clusters, both for each participant individually and for the merged data sets that combined participants. Sourced from immuneACCESS, this table was stored by TCRdb with only in-frame sequences that have V and J called. A share of the clones is absent; for the studies checked, an unresolved V gene accounts for under half, and the remainder has no known explanation. V and J calls and clone size come straight from that table; D and trimming were deduced from the DNA. Across this sample there are 35,000 to 40,000 clones, with about 85% seen only once. Clones ranked in the top ten supply around 1.5% of the sample.

The data were obtained in a study of persistence of HIV-infected CD4 T cells (dated by TCRdb to between 2020 and 2021). Background on the whole study: The study isolated CMV- and HIV-1 Gag-responding CD4+ T cells from ART-treated individuals to examine antigen-driven clonal expansion of HIV-1-infected cells. Participants had been on suppressive ART for a median of roughly 8 years. Peripheral blood samples of up to roughly 200 mL were taken at multiple time points, with the exception of a couple of participants who underwent leukapheresis at a single time point. Proviral sequencing was used to assess clonality among infected cells, whereas TCRbeta sequencing gauged the clonality of all cells within each sorted population. Cross-participant TCR cluster analysis included roughly eight participants for CMV and 6 or 7 participants for Gag.

General study outcomes and caveats: Few individuals were included in the study, and only a limited range of antigens was tested. TCRbeta richness in CMV- and Gag-responding cells was significantly lower than in anti-CD3/anti-CD28-responding cells; CMV-responding cells had higher oligoclonality than CD3/CD28-stimulated and Gag-responding cells. Bulk TCR analyses could not be restricted to the rare CMV-responding cells that actually carried HIV-1 proviruses. Within the same sorted populations, TCR oligoclonality correlated with proviral oligoclonality. Degenerate expanded CDR3beta sequences were enriched in antigen-responding cells, suggesting convergent selection of CD4+ responses to CMV and Gag.

In light of the paper, this sample's treatment or condition label describes: suppressive antiretroviral therapy. Lysates of CMV-infected fibroblasts were used at approximately 10 ug/mL for cell stimulation. Nonresponding CD40L-negative CD69-negative CD45RO-high memory CD4+ T cells were sorted as memory populations depleted of antigen-responding cells. HIV-1-infected adults in whom suppressive ART had been started during chronic infection were enrolled as participants. For at least 4 years, the participants' plasma HIV-1 RNA had been undetectable, below 50 copies/mL. To be included, a participant needed positive CMV serology and a CD4+ T cell count above 400 cells/uL. Before stimulation, PBMCs were isolated using density centrifugation and then depleted of CD8+ T cells. For about 17 hours, the CD8-depleted PBMCs were stimulated with anti-CD28/CD49d costimulation, a CD40-blocking antibody, and enfuvirtide to prevent new infections. Cell sorting was performed on a Beckman Coulter MoFlo Legacy or XDP sorter, and dead cells were excluded with propidium iodide. Genomic DNA was extracted with the QIAamp DNA Mini Kit for samples above one million cells, otherwise with the Quick-DNA Microprep Kit.

Sequencing was performed on CD4+ T cells sorted from PBMCs after roughly 17-hour stimulation, taken from a patient who received antiretroviral therapy. The cell subset or site label here, explained by the study, means: CD40L-CD69- CD45RO-high memory CD4 T cells not responding to CMV lysate. The sequence came from an adult man with HIV who was CMV-seropositive. This chain joins TRBV5-8 to TRBJ2-7; 10 junctional bases match TRBD1. The DNA reads TGTGCCAGCAGCTTGAGCGGGACAGGGGTCTTCGAGCAGTACTTC. This encodes CASSLSGTGVFEQYF.